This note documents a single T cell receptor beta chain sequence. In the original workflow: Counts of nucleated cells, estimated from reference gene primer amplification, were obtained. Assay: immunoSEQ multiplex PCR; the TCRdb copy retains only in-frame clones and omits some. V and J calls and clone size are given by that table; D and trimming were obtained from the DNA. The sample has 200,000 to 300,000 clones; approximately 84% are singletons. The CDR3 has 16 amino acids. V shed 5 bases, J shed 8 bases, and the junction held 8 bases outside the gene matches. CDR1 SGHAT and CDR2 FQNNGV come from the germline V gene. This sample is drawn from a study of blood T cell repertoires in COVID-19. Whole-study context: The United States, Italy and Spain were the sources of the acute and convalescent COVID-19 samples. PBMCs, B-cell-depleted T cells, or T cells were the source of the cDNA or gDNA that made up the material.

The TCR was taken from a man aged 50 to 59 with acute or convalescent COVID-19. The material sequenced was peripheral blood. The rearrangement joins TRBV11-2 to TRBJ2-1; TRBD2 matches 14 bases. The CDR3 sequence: CASSGRTSGRLDEQFF. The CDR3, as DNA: TGTGCCAGCAGCGGGCGGACTAGCGGGAGGTTAGATGAGCAGTTCTTC.